This T cell receptor (beta chain) was sequenced for a study of vaccination and CD4 T cells after COVID-19 (dated by TCRdb to between 2020 and 2023). A note on the overall study: Convalescent patients had a positive SARS-CoV-2 result on nasal swab PCR, and of these patients, nine had mild disease and one had severe disease. The cultures were stimulated with overlapping spike peptide pools from SARS-CoV-2 and from the common cold coronaviruses HCoV-NL63, HCoV-OC43 and HCoV-229E. As controls, cultures received a CEFX viral epitope pool (the positive control), an HIV-1 Nef peptide pool (the negative control), or no peptide at all. Post-vaccine blood samples were collected a median of around 10 weeks after the second vaccine dose, ranging from about 13 to 250 days. Post-COVID blood samples from convalescent patients were collected a median of around 100 days after diagnosis, with a range of about 30 to 170 days. Participants received two doses of either the Pfizer-BioNTech BNT162b2 vaccine (n=8) or the Moderna mRNA-1273 vaccine (n=2). The convalescent cohort comprised six males and four females, including two Hispanic individuals, seven Caucasians, two Asians and one multiracial person. In some eleven COVID-19 convalescent patients and several infection-naive healthy vaccine recipients, researchers compared the spike-specific CD4+ TCR repertoire from before mRNA vaccination with the repertoire from after. What the research found in general, with its limitations: The median number of SARS-CoV-2-reactive clonotypes rose from under 25 after infection to roughly 38 after vaccination, but the change was not significant. In convalescent patients, a median about 84% of post-vaccine SARS-CoV-2-reactive clones were detected only after vaccination, and vaccine-specific priming was suggested by this finding. Only a relatively small number of convalescent patients were included in the study, and early timepoints following natural infection were not analyzed. Of the vaccine-specific clones found in convalescent patients, nearly all (304 of 307) were mono-reactive for SARS-CoV-2 spike instead of being cross-reactive with common cold coronaviruses.

Library preparation employed PCR. DNA from cultured CD4+ T cells was subjected to TCR sequencing with the Oncomine TCR Beta short-read assay at the Johns Hopkins FTIC core. The QIAamp micro DNA kit was used to extract genomic DNA from the cultured CD4+ T cells. Oncomine TCR Beta libraries made from cultured CD4+ T cells were pooled using unique dual indexes and sequenced on an Illumina iSeq 100. The published analysis was carried out like this. Non-productive sequences were filtered out, and CDR3s that did not start with C, did not end with F or W, or were shorter than 7 amino acids were discarded. Antigen-specific clonotypes were identified with the MANAFEST web application by comparing peptide-stimulated wells with reference and other culture wells. An FDR below 0.05, an odds ratio above 5, and a productive frequency above 0.1% in at least two of three replicate wells were required for clones to be considered positive. A clonotype was classed as cross-reactive if the clonotype showed significant expansion both in SARS-CoV-2 spike wells and in at least one common cold coronavirus spike condition. CDR3 homology was assessed with Levenshtein distances (stringdist) and unrooted phylogenetic trees (ape) in R version 3.6.1. Through fastp at Q25 and MiXCR, TCRdb rebuilt clones from the public reads, retaining in-frame beta chains. Each record represents a unique CDR3 protein, reported with the most common genes and DNA among its rows. Here the V and J calls rest on TCRdb's processing, not on the authors' analysis. This sample holds about 15,000 distinct CDR3 sequences; around half were observed only once. In total, the top ten clones hold roughly an eighth of the sample.

The sample's treatment or condition label is to be understood as: roughly 10-day PBMC culture with coronavirus spike peptide pools or control peptides (ViraFEST assay). The study used the ViraFEST assay, which expanded antigen-specific T cells with peptide pools and then identified expanded clonotypes by TCR sequencing. Positive SARS-CoV-2 PCR tests in the convalescent patients dated from March to December 2020, before Alpha, Beta and Delta variants emerged in the United States. PBMCs were cultured at about 2 million per well in IMDM supplemented with approximately 5% human AB serum and 10 IU/ml IL-2, with around 10 ug/ml peptide pools added. Half of the culture medium was replaced with fresh IL-2-containing medium on days 3 and 7. CD4+ T cells were isolated after roughly 9 days of culture through negative selection using the EasySep CD4+ T cell isolation kit. Ficoll-Paque Plus gradient centrifugation was used to isolate PBMCs from whole blood, and the isolated PBMCs were then either used fresh or cryopreserved at -140C. Each culture condition was generally run in triplicate wells.

Trimming accounts for 10 bases at V and 3 bases at J, while the number of junction bases matched to no gene is 3. Via the germline V gene, CDR1 is MNHNS and CDR2 SASEGT. Including cysteine and phenylalanine, the CDR3 has 12 amino acids. The entry retains the CDR3 DNA only, 36 bases that are in frame from base 1. In its sample, this clonotype was seen a few times. Its cognate antigen has yet to be identified. No qualities accompany the bases; no much larger clone lies one base away. Here the chain combines TRBV6-1 and TRBJ2-7, with TRBD1 matching 10 junction bases. Sequencing was carried out using CD4+ T cells from blood, cultured in vitro. The clonotype was recovered from a human donor who had recovered from COVID-19. The base sequence is TGTGCCACCGGACAGGGGGGCTACGAGCAGTACTTC. This is translated as CATGQGGYEQYF.